This TCR beta chain was sequenced in a study of identical twins. Overall study results and limits: Within beta out-of-frame sequences, the excess sharing observed between twins was weaker. Insertion counts were lower in abundant cord blood beta clonotypes, a trend that memory repertoires did not show. The conclusions drew on cross-sectional statistical analysis instead of tracking the same donors.

Only a few counts were recorded for this clonotype. As yet, its antigen is unknown. The CDR3 runs 17 residues. The V gene's germline CDR1 is LGHDT and CDR2 YNNKEL (reference sequence). The trim removed 3 bases at V and 5 bases at J, leaving 14 bases unmatched. MiXCR was run by TCRdb on the 5' RACE reads, yielding one entry per CDR3 protein. Here the sample spans 550,000 to 800,000 distinct CDR3 sequences, 7.1% being singletons. Another study also made use of these data, one on yellow fever vaccine responses in identical twins. That study adds: Twins' vaccine T cell response reportedly gave the appearance of partial convergence and partial personalization.

The V and J genes are TRBV3-1 and TRBJ1-2, with TRBD1 identical over 8 bases. Sequencing input: PBMCs. The TCR originated in a woman between 18 and 30 years old in good health. CDR3 nucleotides: TGTGCCAGCAGCCACCCGGGACAGGATGGAGATTTGTATGGCTACACCTTC. It codes for CASSHPGQDGDLYGYTF.